What follows are 21 T cell receptor beta chains derived from one specimen sequenced in a study of blood T cell repertoires in COVID-19. Sequenced by immunoSEQ multiplex PCR; TCRdb stores in-frame clones only, minus some. The repertoire includes approximately 300,000 clones, roughly 90% of them detected once, and 6% to 7% sits in the top ten. Sequencing was carried out using peripheral blood. These receptors were collected from a woman in her 30s with COVID-19, enrolled during active disease.

V usage is TRBV23-1 and J usage is TRBJ2-7; the D gene is possibly TRBD1 (6 bases). TRBV23-1 is sorted into the ORF group, with uncertain function. The CDR3 has 16 residues. Trimming left V 2 bases short and J 4 bases short, with 18 bases between. CDR3 in amino acids: CASSQKRAGTWYEQYF. Written as DNA, the CDR3 is TGCGCCAGCAGTCAAAAGAGGGCAGGGACATGGTACGAGCAGTACTTC.

This clone showed up just a few times. This chain uses TRBV30 with TRBJ1-5; D is uncertain. CDR1 GTSNPN and CDR2 SVGIG come from the germline V gene (reference sequence). The CDR3 runs 14 residues. V lost 2 bases, J lost 3 bases, and 11 bases lay in between. The CDR3 bases are TGTGCCTGGAGTCCGGGTGGATACAATCAGCCCCAGCATTTT. Translation: CAWSPGGYNQPQHF. Drawing the rest from reference TRBV30 and TRBJ1-5, the complete variable domain is SQTIHQWPATLVQPVGSPLSLECTVEGTSNPNLYWYRQAAGRGLQLLFYSVGIGQISSEVPQNLSASRPQDRQFILSSKKLLLSDSGFYLCAWSPGGYNQPQHFGDGTRLSIL.

This sequence joins TRBV6-5 and TRBJ1-5, with D possibly being TRBD1 (5 bases). CDR3 length: 13 residues. Trimming shortened V by 6 bases and J by 7 bases, and 13 bases separated the two germline ends. Per the germline V gene, CDR1 is MNHEY and CDR2 is SVGAGI. The DNA for the CDR3 is TGTGCCAGCAGGCTCAGGGAAGGGCAGCCCCAGCATTTT. Protein product: CASRLREGQPQHF.

This chain uses TRBV4-1 with TRBJ1-5, with a weak D call TRBD1 (5 bases). Trimming took 4 bases from V and 4 from J, leaving 14 bases between them. The CDR3 length is 15 residues. Germline-derived CDR1 and CDR2 are MGHRA and YSYEKL. Here the CDR3 reads CASSPKGGTNQPQHF. Here the CDR3 DNA reads TGCGCCAGCAGCCCCAAGGGAGGGACGAATCAGCCCCAGCATTTT.

The J gene is TRBJ2-7, the V gene TRBV27, with 10 bases matching TRBD1. The CDR3 extends over 15 amino acids. The J segment lost 2 bases and the V segment lost 4 bases, leaving 5 bases of the junction unmatched. Germline CDR1 is MNHEY and CDR2 is SMNVEV (reference sequence). DNA for the CDR3: TGTGCCAGCAGTTCCCCGGACAGGGGGGCCTACGAGCAGTACTTC. Translation: CASSSPDRGAYEQYF.

The genes are TRBV19 and TRBJ1-6, with D uncertain. V was shortened by 9 bases and J by 0 bases, with 15 bases between the two germline ends. This CDR3 has 16 amino acids. Per germline, CDR1 LNHDA and CDR2 SQIVND (reference sequence). CDR3 sequence (DNA): TGTGCCAGCCGGGAATATCTCCTCTCCTATAATTCACCCCTCCACTTT. Translating it yields CASREYLLSYNSPLHF.

This chain connects TRBV5-1 to TRBJ1-3; D call uncertain. The V gene lost 5 bases and the J gene lost 0 bases, with 12 bases spanning the gap. This CDR3 comprises 15 residues. CDR1 and CDR2 from the germline V gene are SGHRS and YFSETQ. The CDR3 nucleotides read TGCGCCAGCAGTCCCAGCTGGGCCTCTGGAAACACCATATATTTT. This sequence encodes CASSPSWASGNTIYF. The full variable domain, rest sourced from reference TRBV5-1 and TRBJ1-3, is KAGVTQTPRYLIKTRGQQVTLSCSPISGHRSVSWYQQTPGQGLQFLFEYFSETQRNKGNFPGRFSGRQFSNSRSEMNVSTLELGDSALYLCASSPSWASGNTIYFGEGSWLTVV.

The chain combines TRBV19 with TRBJ1-1; possible D gene TRBD1, 5 bases. The CDR3 runs 14 residues. Germline lookup yields CDR1 LNHDA and CDR2 SQIVND (reference sequence). Trimming pared 7 bases from V and 3 bases from J, leaving 15 bases between. CDR3 DNA: TGTGCCAGTATTAAGGGGCCTCCGTACACTGAAGCTTTCTTT. Translated, it gives CASIKGPPYTEAFF.

This chain uses TRBV5-4 with TRBJ1-2, with TRBD1 matching 10 bases. This CDR3 contains 15 residues. Germline lookup yields CDR1 SGHNT and CDR2 YYREEE (reference sequence). V was pared by 2 bases and J by 3 bases, with 4 bases of the junction left unmatched. The CDR3 sequence: CASSFTGQGDYGYTF. The CDR3 DNA reads TGTGCCAGCAGCTTTACCGGACAGGGGGACTATGGCTACACCTTC.

The chain carries TRBV4-2 and TRBJ2-3, with a possible D match to TRBD2 (7 bases). The V gene's germline CDR1 is LGHNA and CDR2 YNFKEQ. This CDR3 is built from 18 residues. V was cut by 0 bases and J by 4 bases, with 20 bases left in between. The CDR3 here is CASSQDERGGGSADTQYF. In nucleotides, the CDR3 is TGTGCCAGCAGCCAAGATGAGCGAGGGGGGGGAAGCGCAGATACGCAGTATTTT.

To note about this clone: The sample contains more than one DNA sequence encoding this CDR3. The rearrangement links TRBV7-9 to TRBJ2-7; D is ambiguous. V lost 5 bases and J lost 1, with 6 bases in between. The CDR3 is 12 residues long. CDR1 is SEHNR, CDR2 FQNEAQ, per germline (reference sequence). CDR3 loop: CASSTSSYEQYF. In nucleotides, the CDR3 is TGTGCCAGCAGCACCAGTTCCTACGAGCAGTACTTC.

In nucleotides, the CDR3 is TGTGCCAGTAGTATTTCCGGGACTAGCGGGGGGTCCCTTCAAGAGACCCAGTACTTC. It encodes CASSISGTSGGSLQETQYF. The V and J genes are TRBV19 and TRBJ2-5; TRBD2 matches 15 bases. The CDR3 spans 19 residues. The ends lost 3 bases at V and 2 bases at J; junction bases unmatched: 10. Germline lookup yields CDR1 LNHDA and CDR2 SQIVND (reference sequence).

The chain is built from TRBV7-9 and TRBJ2-3, with 8 bases aligning to TRBD2. Germline V lookup: CDR1 SEHNR, CDR2 FQNEAQ (reference sequence). There are 14 residues in the CDR3. The V and J ends lost 0 bases and 8 bases, in that order; junction bases with no gene match: 4. CDR3 sequence (DNA): TGTGCCAGCAGCTTAGCTCCCGGGAGGGGTACGCAGTATTTT. This translates into CASSLAPGRGTQYF.

The CDR3 DNA follows: TGTGCCAGCAGCAATCGGACTAGCTCATGGTATTTT. Encoded protein: CASSNRTSSWYF. The genes are TRBV3-1 (or the pseudogene TRBV3-2) and TRBJ2-3; 8 positions agree with TRBD2. J was trimmed by 14 bases and V by 5 bases; bases with no gene match: 9. The CDR3 has 12 amino acids. The germline gives CDR1 LGHDT, CDR2 YNNKEL (reference sequence).

This clone was found a few times. The chain links TRBV5-5 to TRBJ2-5; 7 nucleotides align to TRBD2. Germline V gene sequence: CDR1 SGHKS, CDR2 YYEKEE (reference sequence). CDR3 size: 14 residues. V was pared by 4 bases and J by 3 bases, with 6 bases of the junction left unmatched. As DNA, the CDR3 is TGTGCCAGCAGCCGACGGGACTACGAAGAGACCCAGTACTTC. Its translation is CASSRRDYEETQYF.

The chain carries TRBV6-1 and TRBJ2-2; D is undetermined. With 2 bases removed from V and 6 bases from J, the gap between germline ends came to 10 bases. The CDR3 covers 14 residues. Germline-derived CDR1 and CDR2 are MNHNS and SASEGT. The CDR3: CASSELPVAGELFF. CDR3 bases: TGTGCCAGCAGTGAATTGCCAGTGGCCGGGGAGCTGTTTTTT.

The rearrangement uses TRBV4-1 and TRBJ1-1; no clear D gene. This CDR3 is 14 amino acids long. Trimming cost V 1 base and J 5 bases, with 11 bases left between them. Germline assignment: CDR1 MGHRA and CDR2 YSYEKL. The CDR3 bases are TGCGCCAGCAGCCAAGTTGGAGTCAGAACTGAAGCTTTCTTT. Protein: CASSQVGVRTEAFF.

This clone occurred once. The V call is TRBV14, the J call TRBJ2-3, with D maybe TRBD2 (5 bases). Deletions cut 0 bases from V and 1 base from J, with 11 bases between. Germline-derived CDR1 and CDR2 are SGHDN and FVKESK. This CDR3 is built from 16 residues. DNA for the CDR3: TGTGCCAGCAGCCAAGATCTTACAGCGGGCACAGATACGCAGTATTTT. This codes for CASSQDLTAGTDTQYF. The variable domain in full, completed from reference TRBV14 and TRBJ2-3, reads EAGVTQFPSHSVIEKGQTVTLRCDPISGHDNLYWYRRVMGKEIKFLLHFVKESKQDESGMPNNRFLAERTGGTYSTLKVQPAELEDSGVYFCASSQDLTAGTDTQYFGPGTRLTVL.

V gene TRBV7-2 combines with J gene TRBJ2-7; 8 nucleotides agree with TRBD2. V lost 3 bases, J lost 7 bases, and 11 bases stayed unmatched. Germline V gene sequence: CDR1 SGHTA, CDR2 FQGNSA. This CDR3 has 15 residues. The CDR3 bases are TGTGCCAGCAGCTTCCACATTAGCGGGACGAGTGAGCAGTACTTC. This gives the protein CASSFHISGTSEQYF.

The J gene is TRBJ2-1, the V gene TRBV5-1; 10 bases are shared with TRBD2. The CDR3 consists of 17 residues. Germline CDR1 and CDR2: SGHRS and YFSETQ. Trimming cost V 2 bases and J 1 base; bases outside gene matches: 6. The CDR3 protein is CASSFTSLAGSYNEQFF. CDR3 coding DNA: TGCGCCAGCAGCTTCACTTCACTAGCGGGGTCCTACAATGAGCAGTTCTTC.

The chain employs TRBV3-1 (or the pseudogene TRBV3-2) and TRBJ1-5; D gene unclear. CDR1 and CDR2 from the germline V gene are LGHDT and YNNKEL (reference sequence). The CDR3 runs to 12 residues. Deletions cut 2 bases from V and 4 bases from J, with 3 bases between. The CDR3 is CASSQQNQPQHF. For the CDR3, the DNA is TGTGCCAGCAGCCAACAAAATCAGCCCCAGCATTTT.